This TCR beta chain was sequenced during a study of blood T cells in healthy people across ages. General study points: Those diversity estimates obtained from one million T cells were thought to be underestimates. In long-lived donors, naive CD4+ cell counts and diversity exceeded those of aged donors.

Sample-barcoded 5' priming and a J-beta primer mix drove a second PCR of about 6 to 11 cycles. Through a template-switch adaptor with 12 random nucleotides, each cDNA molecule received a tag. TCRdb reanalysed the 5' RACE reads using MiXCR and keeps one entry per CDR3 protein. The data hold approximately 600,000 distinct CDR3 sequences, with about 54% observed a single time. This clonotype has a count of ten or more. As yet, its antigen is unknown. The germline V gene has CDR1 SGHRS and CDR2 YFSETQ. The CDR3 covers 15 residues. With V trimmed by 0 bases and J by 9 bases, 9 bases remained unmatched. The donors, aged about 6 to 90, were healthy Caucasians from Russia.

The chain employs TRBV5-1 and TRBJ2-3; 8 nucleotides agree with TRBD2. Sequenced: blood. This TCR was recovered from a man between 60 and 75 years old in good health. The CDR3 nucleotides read TGCGCCAGCAGCTTGGACGGGGGGGAGCTGAGAACGCAGTATTTT. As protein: CASSLDGGELRTQYF.